Listed below are T cell receptor beta chains from one sample, sequenced in a study of blood T cell repertoires in COVID-19. Sequencing was performed with immunoSEQ multiplex PCR; in TCRdb, only in-frame clones are kept and a portion is missing. Of more than 70,000 clones listed, roughly nine tenths are singletons. The sample comprised peripheral blood. These TCRs come from a woman in her forties or fifties with active or convalescent COVID-19. Each CDR3 is given with its conserved first and last residue. D genes are given only for firm matches. The size of a clone is reported for some rows only, either as once, few or many, or as a class for expanded clones.

v_call: TRBV10-3
d_call: -
clone_size: -
j_call: TRBJ2-7
cdr3_nt: TGTGCCATCAGTGAGTCCCGAGGACAGGGAGGGTACGAGCAGTACTTC
cdr3_aa: CAISESRGQGGYEQYF

v_call: TRBV30
d_call: TRBD1
clone_size: few
j_call: TRBJ2-7
cdr3_nt: TGTGCCTGGAAGAACCGGGACAGGGGCGGCGAGCAGTACTTC
cdr3_aa: CAWKNRDRGGEQYF

v_call: TRBV6-5
d_call: TRBD1
clone_size: -
j_call: TRBJ1-1
cdr3_nt: TGTGCCAGCAGGACAGGGGGTAGAAACACTGAAGCTTTCTTT
cdr3_aa: CASRTGGRNTEAFF

v_call: TRBV5-1
d_call: -
clone_size: once
j_call: TRBJ2-3
cdr3_nt: TGCGCCAGCAGCTTGGCCCCTACTCCCACAGATACGCAGTATTTT
cdr3_aa: CASSLAPTPTDTQYF

v_call: TRBV4-3
d_call: -
clone_size: -
j_call: TRBJ2-7
cdr3_nt: TGCGCCAGCAGCCAAAACGGACAGCACTACGAGCAGTACTTC
cdr3_aa: CASSQNGQHYEQYF

v_call: TRBV20-1
d_call: -
clone_size: -
j_call: TRBJ1-3
cdr3_nt: TGCAGTGGAGGGAAGGGAAACACCATATATTTT
cdr3_aa: CSGGKGNTIYF

v_call: TRBV11-3
d_call: TRBD1
clone_size: -
j_call: TRBJ1-2
cdr3_nt: TGTGCCAGCAGCTTGGACAGGGGAGTTGGCTATGGCTACACCTTC
cdr3_aa: CASSLDRGVGYGYTF

v_call: TRBV7-2
d_call: -
clone_size: -
j_call: TRBJ2-2
cdr3_nt: TGTGCCAGCAGCTTGCAGGGGATCGGGGAGCTGTTTTTT
cdr3_aa: CASSLQGIGELFF

v_call: TRBV7-9
d_call: -
clone_size: -
j_call: TRBJ2-7
cdr3_nt: TGTGCCAGCAGCTTCCTACAGGTTTGGGGCGAGCAGTACTTC
cdr3_aa: CASSFLQVWGEQYF

v_call: TRBV27
d_call: -
clone_size: few
j_call: TRBJ1-2
cdr3_nt: TGTGCCAGCAGTTTATCCAGGGGATATGGCTACACCTTC
cdr3_aa: CASSLSRGYGYTF

v_call: TRBV11-2
d_call: -
clone_size: once
j_call: TRBJ1-4
cdr3_nt: TGTGCCAGCAGTTGGCGCCGGGGGAATGAAAAACTGTTTTTT
cdr3_aa: CASSWRRGNEKLFF

v_call: TRBV20-1
d_call: -
clone_size: -
j_call: TRBJ2-5
cdr3_nt: TGCAGTGCCCCCAGGGTGGACCAGTACTTC
cdr3_aa: CSAPRVDQYF

v_call: TRBV6-2/TRBV6-3
d_call: TRBD1
clone_size: once
j_call: TRBJ1-2
cdr3_nt: TGTGCCAGCAGTTATAGGCTACAGGGGAGTGCTGGCTACACCTTC
cdr3_aa: CASSYRLQGSAGYTF

v_call: TRBV5-1
d_call: TRBD1
clone_size: -
j_call: TRBJ2-7
cdr3_nt: TGCGCCAGCAGCTCGGGACAGGGATCCGAGCAGTACTTC
cdr3_aa: CASSSGQGSEQYF

v_call: TRBV11-2
d_call: -
clone_size: -
j_call: TRBJ1-2
cdr3_nt: TGTGCCAGCAGCTCAGGTTTCGGTGGCTACACCTTC
cdr3_aa: CASSSGFGGYTF

v_call: TRBV12-3/TRBV12-4
d_call: -
clone_size: -
j_call: TRBJ1-1
cdr3_nt: TGTGCCAGCAGTCCCCGAGAGTCCGCCGAAGCTTTCTTT
cdr3_aa: CASSPRESAEAFF

v_call: TRBV9
d_call: -
clone_size: -
j_call: TRBJ2-1
cdr3_nt: TGTGCCAGCAGCGTAGTACTAGCTCACAATGAGCAGTTCTTC
cdr3_aa: CASSVVLAHNEQFF

v_call: TRBV3-1/TRBV3-2
d_call: -
clone_size: -
j_call: TRBJ1-2
cdr3_nt: TGTGCCAGCAGCCCAGGGGTGGTTAGCTATGGCTACACCTTC
cdr3_aa: CASSPGVVSYGYTF

v_call: TRBV7-3
d_call: -
clone_size: -
j_call: TRBJ2-1
cdr3_nt: TGTGCCAGCAGCTTAACCTACCGGAATGAGCAGTTCTTC
cdr3_aa: CASSLTYRNEQFF

v_call: TRBV25-1
d_call: TRBD2
clone_size: -
j_call: TRBJ2-1
cdr3_nt: TGTGCCAGCAGTGGGGGGAGACTAGCGGGAAATGAGCAGTTCTTC
cdr3_aa: CASSGGRLAGNEQFF

v_call: TRBV5-1
d_call: -
clone_size: -
j_call: TRBJ2-1
cdr3_nt: TGCGCCAGCAGCACTTGGACAGGAGGGCATGAGCAGTTCTTC
cdr3_aa: CASSTWTGGHEQFF

v_call: TRBV6-5
d_call: TRBD2
clone_size: -
j_call: TRBJ2-7
cdr3_nt: TGTGCCAGCTCACGGGGGGGACCCTACGAGCAGTACTTC
cdr3_aa: CASSRGGPYEQYF

v_call: TRBV6-5
d_call: -
clone_size: -
j_call: TRBJ1-1
cdr3_nt: TGTGCCAGCACCAAACGGGCCCGGAGGCGAACTGAAGCTTTCTTT
cdr3_aa: CASTKRARRRTEAFF

v_call: TRBV7-8
d_call: TRBD1
clone_size: -
j_call: TRBJ1-4
cdr3_nt: TGTGCCAGCAGCCTTAATCAGGGGGCGACTAATGAAAAACTGTTTTTT
cdr3_aa: CASSLNQGATNEKLFF

v_call: TRBV5-4
d_call: -
clone_size: -
j_call: TRBJ1-6
cdr3_nt: TGTGCCAGCAGCTTCCGGGATTATAATTCACCCCTCCACTTT
cdr3_aa: CASSFRDYNSPLHF

v_call: TRBV6-1
d_call: -
clone_size: -
j_call: TRBJ1-2
cdr3_nt: TGTGCCAGCAGTGAAAAAGGCAGGGGTGGTGGCTACACCTTC
cdr3_aa: CASSEKGRGGGYTF